This record concerns one T cell receptor beta chain sequence. Its antigen remains unknown. One end of the junction does not line up with germline, which may come from a read error. The germline V gene encodes CDR1 MGHRA and CDR2 YSYEKL. CDR3 length: 15 amino acids. This sample was taken from a study of tumor-infiltrating lymphocytes in primary liver carcinoma. Study-level information: Tumors measured roughly 4 to 10 cm and were stage T1-T3 N0M0. About 3.65 to 7.13 million productive TCRbeta reads were obtained from the samples, with similar numbers across tissue types.

Joint extraction of RNA and DNA used about 17-31 mg of bulk tissue that was unsorted. All patients had surgically resected primary liver carcinoma. Starting material of about 0.45 ug total RNA yielded TCR beta cDNA via a constant-region primer. Investigators got TCR beta libraries out of three nested multiplex PCR rounds, done with slightly modified ARM-PCR. Forward primers for TRBV1-TRBV30 and a C-beta reverse primer served the first two PCR rounds, at around 9 cycles each. TCRdb ran MiXCR on the multiplex PCR reads and lists one entry per CDR3 protein. The sample includes 50,000 to 65,000 distinct CDR3 sequences, about 71% of them seen just once. Whole-study findings and limits: Less overlap was seen in tumor-adjacent and tumor-blood pairs than in tumor region pairs.

This chain links TRBV4-1 with TRBJ2-2, with D possibly called TRBD1 or TRBD2 (5 bases each). Sequenced sample: liver tumor tissue from sampling region 4. As for subset: tumor region T4, right-lateral pole. This sequence originates from a man aged 35 to 55 with primary liver carcinoma and hepatitis B virus infection. For the CDR3, the DNA is TGCGCCAGCAGCCCTGGGGCCGTTAACACCGGGGAGCTGTCTTTT. Translation gives CASSPGAVNTGELSF.